This T cell receptor (beta chain) was captured by sequencing in a study of CD8+CD57+ T cells in acquired aplastic anemia. General observations from the study: Patients shared 25 to 30 CD8+ CDR3 sequences with controls.

CDR3 length equals 12 residues. CDR1 and CDR2 (germline): SGHTA, FQGNSA. V lost 4 bases, J lost 6 bases, and 6 bases lay in between. This clonotype has at least ten counts. The antigen remains undetermined. Genomic DNA constituted the template upon which TCR beta VDJ and CDR3 profiling was performed. One entry per CDR3 protein results from TCRdb running MiXCR on the reads. The table has about 470,000 distinct CDR3 sequences, more than 25% seen once. Individuals selected for sequencing had exhibited CD8+CD57+ cell expansion on flow cytometry. Every one of the patients had aplastic anemia (severe, acquired). The blood sampling took place in patients who had so far received no therapy.

This chain uses TRBV7-2 with TRBJ2-2; D is uncertain. This sequence originates from a human donor with aplastic anemia. Material: sorted CD4+, CD8+, or CD8+CD57+ T cells (not recorded which) from PBMCs. The CDR3 sequence: CASSYKAGELFF. In nucleotides, the CDR3 is TGTGCCAGCAGCTATAAGGCCGGGGAGCTGTTTTTT.